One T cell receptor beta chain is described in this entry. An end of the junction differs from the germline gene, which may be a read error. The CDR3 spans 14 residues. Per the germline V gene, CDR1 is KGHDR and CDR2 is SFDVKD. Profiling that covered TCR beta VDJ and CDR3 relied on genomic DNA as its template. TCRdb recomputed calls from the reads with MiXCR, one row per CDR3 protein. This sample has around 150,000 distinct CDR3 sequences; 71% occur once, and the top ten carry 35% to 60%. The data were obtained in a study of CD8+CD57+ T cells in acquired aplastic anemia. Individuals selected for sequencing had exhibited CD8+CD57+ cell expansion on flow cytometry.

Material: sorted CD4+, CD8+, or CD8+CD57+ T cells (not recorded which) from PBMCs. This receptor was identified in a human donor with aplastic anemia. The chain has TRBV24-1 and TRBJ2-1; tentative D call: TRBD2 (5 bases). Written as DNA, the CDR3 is TGTGCCACCGGTGAGGGCGCCCCCTACAATGAGCAGTTCTTC. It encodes CATGEGAPYNEQFF.